Each of the 12 T cell receptor beta chains below was sequenced from the same sample in a study of T cell repertoires in cytomegalovirus infection. Using its own MiXCR run on the reads, TCRdb lists one record per CDR3 protein. Of 250,000 or so distinct CDR3 sequences listed, over 15% are singletons. Sequenced sample: CD8+ T cells from PBMCs. The receptor source for this set is a human donor in good health (CMV status not recorded). Some clones in this sample may be carry-over from other donors' samples.

The chain links TRBV5-1 to TRBJ2-1, with D perhaps TRBD2 (7 bases). There are 14 residues in the CDR3. Trimming removed 4 bases at V and 6 bases at J, with 14 bases between. Germline assignment: CDR1 SGHRS and CDR2 YFSETQ. CDR3 region: CASSGGALGNEQFF. The CDR3, as DNA: TGCGCCAGCAGCGGGGGGGCCCTGGGCAATGAGCAGTTCTTC.

This clonotype was counted only a few times. This sequence joins TRBV6-2 or TRBV6-3 and TRBJ1-1; a weak D match, TRBD1 (5 bases). Germline V CDR1 and CDR2: MNHEY, SVGEGT. Trimming cost V 3 bases and J 3 bases, with 11 bases left between them. The CDR3 loop spans 14 amino acids. The CDR3 is CASSYGGWDTEAFF. Written as DNA, the CDR3 is TGTGCCAGCAGTTATGGGGGATGGGACACTGAAGCTTTCTTT.

V and J are TRBV5-6 and TRBJ2-5; no clear D. In germline, CDR1 is SGHDT, CDR2 YYEEEE. CDR3 length: 15 amino acids. V was cut by 0 bases and J by 1 base, with 10 bases left in between. CDR3 protein: CASSLVGFSQETQYF. The CDR3 DNA reads as TGTGCCAGCAGCTTGGTGGGCTTTTCCCAAGAGACCCAGTACTTC.

In this sample, this clonotype turned up many times. The V call is TRBV19, the J call TRBJ1-6; weak D call: TRBD1 (5 bases). CDR1 and CDR2 from the germline V gene are LNHDA and SQIVND (reference sequence). V lost 10 bases and J lost 6, with 16 bases in between. The CDR3 loop spans 14 amino acids. This CDR3 reads CATTAGTGNSPLHF. DNA of the CDR3: TGTGCCACGACAGCCGGTACGGGTAATTCACCCCTCCACTTT.

This clonotype turned up a few times. The chain combines TRBV6-4 with TRBJ1-2; D possibly corresponds to TRBD1 (6 bases). Germline CDR1 and CDR2: MRHNA and SNTAGT. This CDR3 has 16 amino acids. V dropped 2 bases and J dropped 5 bases, with 18 bases sitting between them. CDR3 sequence reads: CASSDGAAWDIYGYTF. For the CDR3, the DNA is TGTGCCAGCAGTGACGGGGCCGCCTGGGACATTTATGGCTACACCTTC.

This clonotype occurred many times. The chain couples TRBV11-1 to TRBJ2-7, with 7 bases that match TRBD1. Germline V gene sequence: CDR1 SGHAT, CDR2 FQDESV (reference sequence). The CDR3 loop spans 14 amino acids. V shed 8 bases and J 0 bases; nucleotides not matched to a gene: 7. The CDR3 coding sequence is TGTGCCAGCGGACCGGGACAGCTCTCCTACGAGCAGTACTTC. This codes for CASGPGQLSYEQYF.

The genes are TRBV13 and TRBJ2-3; TRBD2 is a possible D gene (5 bases). V was cut by 0 bases and J by 2 bases, with 12 bases left in between. The CDR3 covers 16 residues. In germline, CDR1 is PRHDT, CDR2 FYEKMQ (reference sequence). CDR3 bases: TGTGCCAGCAGCTTAGGTTCGGGGTCATTCACAGATACGCAGTATTTT. Translating it yields CASSLGSGSFTDTQYF.

In nucleotides, the CDR3 is TGTGCCACCAGCAGAGATGGTGTTTTAAGTGGCTACACCTTC. It is translated as CATSRDGVLSGYTF. The chain carries TRBV15 and TRBJ1-2; D not certain. This CDR3 contains 14 residues. The ends were cut back, 0 bases at V and 7 bases at J, with 12 bases in the middle. CDR1 is LNHNV, CDR2 YYDKDF, per germline (reference sequence).

This clonotype was recorded many times. The rearrangement uses TRBV28 and TRBJ2-7; a weak D match, TRBD2 (6 bases). V lost 0 bases, J lost 2 bases, and 20 bases lay in between. Germline V CDR1 and CDR2: MDHEN, SYDVKM. This CDR3 spans 18 amino acids. The CDR3 loop reads CASSLWGGGTSNTYEQYF. As DNA, the CDR3 is TGTGCCAGCAGTTTATGGGGAGGCGGGACTTCGAATACCTACGAGCAGTACTTC.

The chain has TRBV10-2 and TRBJ2-7, with D maybe TRBD2 (5 bases). Germline CDR1 reads WSHSY; CDR2 reads SAAADI. This CDR3 spans 12 amino acids. The ends were cut back, 6 bases at V and 6 bases at J, with 12 bases in the middle. This CDR3 reads CASRPNRGEQYF. The CDR3 DNA reads TGCGCCAGCAGACCAAATCGGGGCGAGCAGTACTTC.

The chain recombines TRBV29-1 with TRBJ2-1, with D maybe TRBD1 (6 bases). CDR1 and CDR2 from the germline V gene are SQVTM and ANQGSEA. The CDR3 loop spans 14 amino acids. CDR3 sequence (DNA): TGCACCTGTAGGGTTGCGCAAGGGGGAAATGAGCAGTTCTTC. Its translation: CTCRVAQGGNEQFF.

This clonotype was counted only a few times. Relative to the germline gene, one junction end is altered; a read error may explain this. The chain joins TRBV5-1 to TRBJ2-5; a possible D gene is TRBD1 (5 bases). The CDR3 spans 14 residues. CDR1 is SGHRS, CDR2 YFSETQ, per germline. CDR3 nucleotides: TGCGCCAGCAGCTTTTCTGGGGTAACCGAAGCCCAGGGCTTC. Its protein product is CASSFSGVTEAQGF. Together with reference TRBV5-1 and TRBJ2-5, the CDR3 gives the full variable domain: KAGVTQTPRYLIKTRGQQVTLSCSPISGHRSVSWYQQTPGQGLQFLFEYFSETQRNKGNFPGRFSGRQFSNSRSEMNVSTLELGDSALYLCASSFSGVTEAQGFGPGTRLLVL.